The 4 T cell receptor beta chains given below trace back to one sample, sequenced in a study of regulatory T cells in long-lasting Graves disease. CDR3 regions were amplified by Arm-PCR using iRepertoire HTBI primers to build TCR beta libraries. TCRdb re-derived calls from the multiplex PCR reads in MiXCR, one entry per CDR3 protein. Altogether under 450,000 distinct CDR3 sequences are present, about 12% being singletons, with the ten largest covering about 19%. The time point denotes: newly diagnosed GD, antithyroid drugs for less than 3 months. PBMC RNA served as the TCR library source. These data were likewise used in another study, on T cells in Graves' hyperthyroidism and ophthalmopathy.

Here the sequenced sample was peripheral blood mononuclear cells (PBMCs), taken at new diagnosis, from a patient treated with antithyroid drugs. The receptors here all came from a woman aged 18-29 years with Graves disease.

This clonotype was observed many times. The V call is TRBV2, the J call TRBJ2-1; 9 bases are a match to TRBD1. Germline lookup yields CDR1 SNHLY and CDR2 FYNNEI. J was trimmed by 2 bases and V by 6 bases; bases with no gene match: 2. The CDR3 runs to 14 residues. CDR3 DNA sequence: TGTGCCAGCAGGGGACAGGGCCCCTACAATGAGCAGTTCTTC. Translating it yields CASRGQGPYNEQFF.

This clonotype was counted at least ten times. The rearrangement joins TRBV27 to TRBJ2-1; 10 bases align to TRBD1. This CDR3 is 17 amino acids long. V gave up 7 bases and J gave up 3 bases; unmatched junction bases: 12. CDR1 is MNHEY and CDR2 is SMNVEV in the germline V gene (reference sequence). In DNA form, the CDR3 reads TGTGCCAGCACCCTTCAGGGGGGACAGGGGTTCTACAATGAGCAGTTCTTC. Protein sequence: CASTLQGGQGFYNEQFF.

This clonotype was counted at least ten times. The CDR3 reads CASSYRTAGDEQYF. Here the CDR3 DNA reads TGTGCCAGCAGTTACAGGACAGCTGGGGACGAGCAGTACTTC. This rearrangement joins TRBV6-5 to TRBJ2-7; a possible D gene is TRBD1 (6 bases). V shed 2 bases and J shed 5 bases, with 13 bases lying between them. Germline assignment: CDR1 MNHEY and CDR2 SVGAGI. CDR3 length: 14 residues.

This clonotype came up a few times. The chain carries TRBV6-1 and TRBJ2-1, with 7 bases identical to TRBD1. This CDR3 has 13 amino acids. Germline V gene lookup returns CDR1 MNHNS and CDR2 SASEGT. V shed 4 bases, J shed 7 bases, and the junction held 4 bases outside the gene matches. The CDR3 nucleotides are TGTGCCAGCAGTGTTGACAGGGTAAATGAGCAGTTCTTC. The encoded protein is CASSVDRVNEQFF.